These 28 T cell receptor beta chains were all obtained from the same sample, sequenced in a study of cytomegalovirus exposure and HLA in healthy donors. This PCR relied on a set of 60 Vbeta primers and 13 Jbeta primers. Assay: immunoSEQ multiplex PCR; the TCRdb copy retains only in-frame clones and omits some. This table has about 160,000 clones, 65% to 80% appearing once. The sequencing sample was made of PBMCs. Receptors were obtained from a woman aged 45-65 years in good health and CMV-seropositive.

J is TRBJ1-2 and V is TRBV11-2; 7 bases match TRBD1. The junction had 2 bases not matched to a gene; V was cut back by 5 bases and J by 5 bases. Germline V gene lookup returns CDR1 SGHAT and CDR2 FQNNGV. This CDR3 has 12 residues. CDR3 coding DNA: TGTGCCAGCAGCGCACAGGGGTATGGCTACACCTTC. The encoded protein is CASSAQGYGYTF.

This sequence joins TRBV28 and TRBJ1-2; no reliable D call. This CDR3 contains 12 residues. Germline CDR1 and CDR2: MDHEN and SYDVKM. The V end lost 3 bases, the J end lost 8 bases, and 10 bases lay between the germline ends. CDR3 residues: CASSLILQGYTF. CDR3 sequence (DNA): TGTGCCAGCAGTTTGATCCTTCAGGGCTACACCTTC.

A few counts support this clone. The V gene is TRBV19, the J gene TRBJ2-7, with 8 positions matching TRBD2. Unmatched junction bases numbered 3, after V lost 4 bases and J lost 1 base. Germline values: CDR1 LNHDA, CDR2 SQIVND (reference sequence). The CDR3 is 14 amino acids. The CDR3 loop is CASSSLAGSYEQYF. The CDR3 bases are TGTGCCAGTAGTAGCCTAGCGGGTTCCTACGAGCAGTACTTC. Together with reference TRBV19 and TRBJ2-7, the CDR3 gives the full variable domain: DGGITQSPKYLFRKEGQNVTLSCEQNLNHDAMYWYRQDPGQGLRLIYYSQIVNDFQKGDIAEGYSVSREKKESFPLTVTSAQKNPTAFYLCASSSLAGSYEQYFGPGTRLTVT.

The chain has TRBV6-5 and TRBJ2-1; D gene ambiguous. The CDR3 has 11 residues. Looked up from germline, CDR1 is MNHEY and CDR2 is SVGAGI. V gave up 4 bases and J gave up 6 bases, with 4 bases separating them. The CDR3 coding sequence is TGTGCCAGCAGTTCTACCAATGAGCAGTTCTTC. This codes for CASSSTNEQFF.

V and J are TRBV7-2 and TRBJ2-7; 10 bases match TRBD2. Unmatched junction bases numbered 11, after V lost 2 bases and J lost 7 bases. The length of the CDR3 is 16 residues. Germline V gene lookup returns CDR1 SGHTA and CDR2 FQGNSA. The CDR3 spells CASSLLSGRGTGEQYF. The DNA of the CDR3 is TGTGCCAGCAGCTTACTAAGCGGGAGGGGGACGGGGGAGCAGTACTTC. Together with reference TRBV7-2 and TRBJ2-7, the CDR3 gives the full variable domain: GAGVSQSPSNKVTEKGKDVELRCDPISGHTALYWYRQSLGQGLEFLIYFQGNSAPDKSGLPSDRFSAERTGGSVSTLTIQRTQQEDSAVYLCASSLLSGRGTGEQYFGPGTRLTVT.

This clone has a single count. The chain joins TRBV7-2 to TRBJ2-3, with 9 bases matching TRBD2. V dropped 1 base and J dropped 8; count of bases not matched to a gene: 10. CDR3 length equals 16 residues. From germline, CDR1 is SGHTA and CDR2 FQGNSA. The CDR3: CASSLDWTSALGTQYF. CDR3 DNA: TGTGCCAGCAGCTTAGACTGGACTAGCGCCCTGGGTACGCAGTATTTT.

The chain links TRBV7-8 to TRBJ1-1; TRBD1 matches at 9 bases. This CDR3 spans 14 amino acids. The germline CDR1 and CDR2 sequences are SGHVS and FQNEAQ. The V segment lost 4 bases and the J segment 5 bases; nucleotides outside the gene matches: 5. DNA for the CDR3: TGTGCCAGCAGCTATACAGGGGGCGGAACTGAAGCTTTCTTT. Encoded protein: CASSYTGGGTEAFF.

The CDR3 coding sequence is TGTGCCAGCAGTTATTCTGAAGCTTTCTTT. Translation: CASSYSEAFF. The chain links TRBV2 to TRBJ1-1; D remains unclear. The CDR3 has 10 amino acids. The germline V gene has CDR1 SNHLY and CDR2 FYNNEI. Trimming stripped 5 bases from V and 6 bases from J, with 4 bases between.

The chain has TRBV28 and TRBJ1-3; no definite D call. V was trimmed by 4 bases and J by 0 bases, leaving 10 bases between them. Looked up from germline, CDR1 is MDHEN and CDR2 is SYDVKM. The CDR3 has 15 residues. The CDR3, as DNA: TGTGCCAGCAGTTCCTCCTGGAGCTCTGGAAACACCATATATTTT. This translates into CASSSSWSSGNTIYF.

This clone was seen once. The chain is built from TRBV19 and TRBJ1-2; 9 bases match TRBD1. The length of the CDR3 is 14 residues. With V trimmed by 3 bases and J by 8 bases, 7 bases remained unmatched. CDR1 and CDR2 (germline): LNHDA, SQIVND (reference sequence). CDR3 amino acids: CASSMRDRVGGYTF. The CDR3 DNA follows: TGTGCCAGTAGTATGCGGGACAGGGTAGGCGGCTACACCTTC.

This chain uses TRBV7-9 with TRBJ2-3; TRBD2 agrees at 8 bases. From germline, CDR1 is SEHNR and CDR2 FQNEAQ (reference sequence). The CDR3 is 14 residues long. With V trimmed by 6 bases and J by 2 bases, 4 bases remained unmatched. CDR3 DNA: TGTGCCAGCAGTCGGCGGGGGGCCACAGATACGCAGTATTTT. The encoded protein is CASSRRGATDTQYF.

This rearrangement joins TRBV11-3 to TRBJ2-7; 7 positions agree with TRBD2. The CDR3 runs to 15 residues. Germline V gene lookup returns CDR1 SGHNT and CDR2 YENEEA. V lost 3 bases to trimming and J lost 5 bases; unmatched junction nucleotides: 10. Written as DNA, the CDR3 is TGTGCCAGCAGCTTGGGAGGGACGCTGTGGGACGAGCAGTACTTC. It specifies CASSLGGTLWDEQYF. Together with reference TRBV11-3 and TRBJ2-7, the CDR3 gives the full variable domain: EAGVVQSPRYKIIEKKQPVAFWCNPISGHNTLYWYLQNLGQGPELLIRYENEEAVDDSQLPKDRFSAERLKGVDSTLKIQPAELGDSAVYLCASSLGGTLWDEQYFGPGTRLTVT.

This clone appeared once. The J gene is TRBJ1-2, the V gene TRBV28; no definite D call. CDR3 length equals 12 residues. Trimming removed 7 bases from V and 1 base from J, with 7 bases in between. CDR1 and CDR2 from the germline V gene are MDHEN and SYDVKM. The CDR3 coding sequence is TGTGCCAGCACAGAAAGTAACTATGGCTACACCTTC. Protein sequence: CASTESNYGYTF.

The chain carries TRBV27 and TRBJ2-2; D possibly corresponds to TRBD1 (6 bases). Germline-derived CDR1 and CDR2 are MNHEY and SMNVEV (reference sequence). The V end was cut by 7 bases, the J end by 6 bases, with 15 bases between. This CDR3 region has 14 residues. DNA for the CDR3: TGTGCCAGCATCCCCCAGGGGTTCCCCGGGGAGCTGTTTTTT. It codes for CASIPQGFPGELFF.

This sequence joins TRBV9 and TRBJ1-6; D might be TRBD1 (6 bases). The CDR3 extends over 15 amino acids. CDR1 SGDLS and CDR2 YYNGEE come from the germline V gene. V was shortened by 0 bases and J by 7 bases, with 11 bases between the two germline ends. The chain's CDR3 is CASSVDGQRNSPLHF. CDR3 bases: TGTGCCAGCAGCGTAGACGGACAGCGGAATTCACCCCTCCACTTT. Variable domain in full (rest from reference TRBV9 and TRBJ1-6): DSGVTQTPKHLITATGQRVTLRCSPRSGDLSVYWYQQSLDQGLQFLIQYYNGEERAKGNILERFSAQQFPDLHSELNLSSLELGDSALYFCASSVDGQRNSPLHFGNGTRLTVT.

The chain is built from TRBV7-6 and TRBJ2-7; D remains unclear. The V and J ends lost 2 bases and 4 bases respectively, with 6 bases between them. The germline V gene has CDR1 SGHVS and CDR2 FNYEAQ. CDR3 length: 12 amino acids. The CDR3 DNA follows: TGTGCCAGCAGCTTACGGTCTTACGAGCAGTACTTC. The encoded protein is CASSLRSYEQYF. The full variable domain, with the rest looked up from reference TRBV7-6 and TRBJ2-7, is GAGVSQSPRYKVTKRGQDVALRCDPISGHVSLYWYRQALGQGPEFLTYFNYEAQQDKSGLPNDRFSAERPEGSISTLTIQRTEQRDSAMYRCASSLRSYEQYFGPGTRLTVT.

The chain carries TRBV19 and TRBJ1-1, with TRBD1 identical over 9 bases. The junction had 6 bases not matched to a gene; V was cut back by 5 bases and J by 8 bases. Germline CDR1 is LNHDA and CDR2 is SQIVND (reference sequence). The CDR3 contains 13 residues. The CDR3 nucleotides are TGTGCCAGTAGTCCGGGGGACAGGGAGGAAGCTTTCTTT. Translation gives CASSPGDREEAFF.

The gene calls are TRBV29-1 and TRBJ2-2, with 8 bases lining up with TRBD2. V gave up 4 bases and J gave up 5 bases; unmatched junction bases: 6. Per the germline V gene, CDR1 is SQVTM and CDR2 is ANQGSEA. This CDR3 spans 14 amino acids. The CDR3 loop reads CSVVPGLVTGELFF. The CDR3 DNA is TGCAGCGTTGTTCCGGGACTAGTGACCGGGGAGCTGTTTTTT.

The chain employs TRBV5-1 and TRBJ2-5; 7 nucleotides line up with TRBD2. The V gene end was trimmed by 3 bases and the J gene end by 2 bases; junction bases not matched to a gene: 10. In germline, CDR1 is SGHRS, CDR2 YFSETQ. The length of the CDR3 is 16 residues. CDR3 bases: TGCGCCAGCAGCTCAGCTAGCGGCCGGCAACAAGAGACCCAGTACTTC. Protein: CASSSASGRQQETQYF.

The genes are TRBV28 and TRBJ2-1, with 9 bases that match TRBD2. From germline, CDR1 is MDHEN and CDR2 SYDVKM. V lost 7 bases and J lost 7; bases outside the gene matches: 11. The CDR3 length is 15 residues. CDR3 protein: CASTPLGTSINEQFF. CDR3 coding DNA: TGTGCCAGCACACCCCTCGGGACTAGCATAAATGAGCAGTTCTTC.

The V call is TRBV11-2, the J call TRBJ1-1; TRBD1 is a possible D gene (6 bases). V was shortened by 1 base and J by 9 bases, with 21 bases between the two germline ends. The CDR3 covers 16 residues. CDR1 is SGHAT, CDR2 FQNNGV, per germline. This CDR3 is CASSLARGGRRDKAFF. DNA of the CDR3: TGTGCCAGCAGCTTAGCGCGGGGGGGCAGGAGGGATAAAGCTTTCTTT.

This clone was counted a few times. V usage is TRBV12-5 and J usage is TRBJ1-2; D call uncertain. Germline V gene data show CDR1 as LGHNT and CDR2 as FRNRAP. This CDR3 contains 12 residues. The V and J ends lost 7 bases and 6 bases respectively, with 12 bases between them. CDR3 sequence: CASALAADGYTF. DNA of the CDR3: TGTGCTAGTGCCCTAGCGGCGGATGGCTACACCTTC.

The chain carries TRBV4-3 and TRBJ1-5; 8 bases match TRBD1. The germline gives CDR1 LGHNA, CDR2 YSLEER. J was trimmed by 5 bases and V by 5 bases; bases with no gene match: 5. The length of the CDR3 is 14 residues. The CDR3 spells CASSKTGVDQPQHF. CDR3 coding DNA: TGCGCCAGCAGCAAGACAGGGGTCGATCAGCCCCAGCATTTT.

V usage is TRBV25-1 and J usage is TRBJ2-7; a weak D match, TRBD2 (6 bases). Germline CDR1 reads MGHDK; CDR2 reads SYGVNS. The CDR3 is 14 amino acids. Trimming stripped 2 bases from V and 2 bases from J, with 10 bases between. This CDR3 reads CASSEGLSTYEQYF. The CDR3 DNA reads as TGTGCCAGCAGTGAAGGACTATCAACCTACGAGCAGTACTTC.

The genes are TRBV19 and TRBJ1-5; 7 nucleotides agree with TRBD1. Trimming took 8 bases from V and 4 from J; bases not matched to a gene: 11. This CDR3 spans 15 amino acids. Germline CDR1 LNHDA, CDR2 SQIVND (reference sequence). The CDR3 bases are TGTGCCAGTGCCGAATGGGGGACAGCGAATCAGCCCCAGCATTTT. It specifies CASAEWGTANQPQHF.

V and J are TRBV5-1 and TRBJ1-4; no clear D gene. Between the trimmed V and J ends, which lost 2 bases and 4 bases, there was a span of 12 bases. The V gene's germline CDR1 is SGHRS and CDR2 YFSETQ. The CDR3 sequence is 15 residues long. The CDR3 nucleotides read TGCGCCAGCAGCTTCACCGTTGGAGGTAATGAAAAACTGTTTTTT. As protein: CASSFTVGGNEKLFF.

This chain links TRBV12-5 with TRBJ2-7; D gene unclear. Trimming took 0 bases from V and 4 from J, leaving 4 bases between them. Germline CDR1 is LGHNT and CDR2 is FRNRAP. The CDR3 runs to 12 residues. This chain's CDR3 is CASGLVLYEQYF. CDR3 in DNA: TGTGCTAGTGGTTTGGTACTGTACGAGCAGTACTTC.

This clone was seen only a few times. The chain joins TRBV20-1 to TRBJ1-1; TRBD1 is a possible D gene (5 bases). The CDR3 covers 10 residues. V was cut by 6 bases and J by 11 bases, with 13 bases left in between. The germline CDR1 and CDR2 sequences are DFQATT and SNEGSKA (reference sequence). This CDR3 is CSADYRRAFF. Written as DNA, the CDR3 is TGCAGTGCGGATTACAGGCGGGCTTTCTTT.